This T cell receptor (beta chain) was identified during a study of blood T cell repertoires in COVID-19. Across the study: Samples came from the United States, Italy and Spain, spanning acute and convalescent COVID-19. T cells, B-cell-depleted T cells, or PBMCs supplied cDNA or gDNA.

This clone was recorded a few times. The junction had 6 bases not matched to a gene; V was cut back by 2 bases and J by 7 bases. The CDR3 loop spans 14 amino acids. Germline values: CDR1 KGHSH, CDR2 LQKENI. Authors' analysis steps: Using reference gene primer amplification, nucleated cell counts were estimated. The method was immunoSEQ multiplex PCR; TCRdb's version includes in-frame clones alone and lacks a portion of them. That table supplies the V and J calls and clone size; D and trimming were determined from the DNA. The table has 250,000 to 350,000 clones, approximately 90% seen once. Sequencing was performed on peripheral blood. This sequence joins TRBV18 and TRBJ1-2, with 8 nucleotides matching TRBD1. This receptor was identified in a woman aged 55-70 years with acute or convalescent COVID-19. DNA for the CDR3: TGTGCCAGCTCACCAACAGGGGGGAGTTCTGGCTACACCTTC. Encoded protein: CASSPTGGSSGYTF.